These 27 T cell receptor beta chains came from one sample sequenced in a study of blood T cell repertoires in COVID-19. Libraries were prepared by immunoSEQ multiplex PCR; TCRdb keeps only in-frame clonotypes and omits some of them. The table lists some 150,000 clones, about 80% of them singletons, with approximately 8% in the top ten. Material for sequencing was peripheral blood. The receptor source for this set is a human donor in a cohort sampled during active COVID-19.

The V call is TRBV18, the J call TRBJ2-7; 7 positions agree with TRBD1. CDR1 is KGHSH and CDR2 is LQKENI in the germline V gene. V lost 0 bases, J lost 1 base, and 3 bases stayed unmatched. CDR3 length: 15 residues. DNA for the CDR3: TGTGCCAGCTCACCACCGGTCAGGGGGTCCTACGAGCAGTACTTC. The encoded protein is CASSPPVRGSYEQYF.

V is TRBV29-1 and J is TRBJ1-1; no reliable D call. The germline CDR1 and CDR2 sequences are SQVTM and ANQGSEA. CDR3 length: 13 amino acids. V was clipped by 3 bases and J by 0 bases, with 8 bases between them. Here the CDR3 DNA reads TGCAGCGTTGACGCGGCTATGAACACTGAAGCTTTCTTT. Its protein is CSVDAAMNTEAFF.

This sequence joins TRBV5-1 and TRBJ2-1, with TRBD2 matching over 9 bases. The CDR3 has 17 residues. Germline V gene data show CDR1 as SGHRS and CDR2 as YFSETQ. Trimming took 4 bases from V and 8 from J; bases not matched to a gene: 16. The CDR3 DNA reads as TGCGCCAGCAGCGAGGCGGGAGGGACGGACCCTGGAGATGAGCAGTTCTTC. Its protein product is CASSEAGGTDPGDEQFF.

The CDR3 DNA reads as TGCGCCAGCAGCTTAGGGACAGATAATTCACCCCTCCACTTT. This codes for CASSLGTDNSPLHF. This rearrangement joins TRBV5-1 to TRBJ1-6, with 7 bases fitting TRBD1. Per germline, CDR1 SGHRS and CDR2 YFSETQ. This CDR3 is built from 14 residues. The junction had 1 base not matched to a gene; V was cut back by 2 bases and J by 5 bases.

J is TRBJ1-3 and V is TRBV10-3; D is undetermined. The V end was cut by 10 bases, the J end by 2 bases, with 12 bases between. The CDR3 is made up of 13 amino acids. Germline CDR1 reads ENHRY; CDR2 reads SYGVKD. The CDR3 DNA reads TGTGCCACGCAAAGCGGGACTGGAAACACCATATATTTT. This gives the protein CATQSGTGNTIYF.

This chain connects TRBV10-3 to TRBJ2-1; tentative D call: TRBD1 (6 bases). With 6 bases removed from V and 4 bases from J, the gap between germline ends came to 13 bases. There are 14 residues in the CDR3. Germline assignment: CDR1 ENHRY and CDR2 SYGVKD. DNA for the CDR3: TGTGCCATCAGGATACAGGGCTTGTACAATGAGCAGTTCTTC. Protein: CAIRIQGLYNEQFF.

This clone was seen ten or more times. The V and J genes are TRBV13 and TRBJ2-1; TRBD1 agrees at 10 bases. This CDR3 is 14 amino acids long. After removal of 5 bases from V and 6 bases from J, the junction contained 4 bases not matched to a gene. Germline V gives CDR1 PRHDT, CDR2 FYEKMQ (reference sequence). For the CDR3, the DNA is TGTGCCAGCAGCCCCGGACAGGGGGGCAATGAGCAGTTCTTC. It translates to CASSPGQGGNEQFF.

This clone is a singleton in its sample. CDR3 amino acids: CASSSGIYNEQFF. The DNA of the CDR3 is TGTGCCAGCAGCAGCGGGATTTACAATGAGCAGTTCTTC. V and J are TRBV7-3 and TRBJ2-1; 7 bases are shared with TRBD2. The CDR3 totals 13 residues. Germline V gene sequence: CDR1 SGHTA, CDR2 FQGTGA. Losses at the gene ends were 5 bases for V and 4 bases for J; bases not matched to a gene: 2.

Written as DNA, the CDR3 is TGTGCCACCAGCAGCTTGACAGGGAGTCCCTCCTACGAGCAGTACTTC. Its protein product is CATSSLTGSPSYEQYF. This sequence joins TRBV15 and TRBJ2-7, with TRBD1 identical over 7 bases. CDR3 size: 16 residues. Germline V gene data show CDR1 as LNHNV and CDR2 as YYDKDF (reference sequence). J gave up 0 bases and V 3 bases, and 8 bases lay outside the gene matches.

The rearrangement uses TRBV3-1 (or the pseudogene TRBV3-2) and TRBJ2-2; 9 nucleotides align to TRBD1. This CDR3 has 17 residues. Germline assignment: CDR1 LGHDT and CDR2 YNNKEL (reference sequence). J lost 3 bases, V lost 0 bases, and 5 bases had no gene match. CDR3 nucleotide sequence: TGTGCCAGCAGCCAAGACCAACAGGGGGCGTACACCGGGGAGCTGTTTTTT. Protein product: CASSQDQQGAYTGELFF.

In the case of this clone: Additional DNA sequences in this sample encode the identical CDR3. V is TRBV5-1 and J is TRBJ1-4; 7 nucleotides line up with TRBD1. This CDR3 region has 14 residues. Germline V gene lookup returns CDR1 SGHRS and CDR2 YFSETQ. Trimming at V came to 1 base and at J to 6 bases, leaving 3 bases not matched to a gene. The CDR3 region is CASSLLTGDEKLFF. The CDR3 DNA is TGCGCCAGCAGCTTGTTAACAGGGGATGAAAAACTGTTTTTT.

CDR3 DNA sequence: TGTGCCAGCAGTGGACCCTTACAGGTACGGAACACTGAAGCTTTCTTT. Translating it yields CASSGPLQVRNTEAFF. V gene TRBV6-1 combines with J gene TRBJ1-1; tentatively, D is TRBD1 (5 bases). CDR1 is MNHNS and CDR2 is SASEGT in the germline V gene. The CDR3 extends over 16 amino acids. Trimming took 4 bases from V and 1 from J, leaving 16 bases between them.

A single count supports this clone. The chain carries TRBV11-3 and TRBJ2-3; 8 bases are a match to TRBD2. J gave up 5 bases and V 4 bases, and 11 bases lay outside the gene matches. Germline V gene lookup returns CDR1 SGHNT and CDR2 YENEEA. The CDR3 loop spans 16 amino acids. The DNA for the CDR3 is TGTGCCAGCAGCTCCCGTCGAGCGGGGGAAATAGATACGCAGTATTTT. It codes for CASSSRRAGEIDTQYF. Looking up the rest from reference TRBV11-3 and TRBJ2-3 gives the full variable domain: EAGVVQSPRYKIIEKKQPVAFWCNPISGHNTLYWYLQNLGQGPELLIRYENEEAVDDSQLPKDRFSAERLKGVDSTLKIQPAELGDSAVYLCASSSRRAGEIDTQYFGPGTRLTVL.

The J gene is TRBJ2-5, the V gene TRBV5-6; TRBD1 might be the D (6 bases). Germline V CDR1 and CDR2: SGHDT, YYEEEE. The CDR3 covers 14 residues. V gave up 2 bases and J gave up 3 bases, with 11 bases separating them. The CDR3 DNA reads as TGTGCCAGCAGCTTTGGACAGTCCGAAGAGACCCAGTACTTC. It encodes CASSFGQSEETQYF.

This sequence joins TRBV3-1 (or the pseudogene TRBV3-2) and TRBJ1-1, with 11 positions matching TRBD1. Germline V lookup: CDR1 LGHDT, CDR2 YNNKEL (reference sequence). The CDR3 is 15 amino acids. Germline trimming cut 1 base from V and 10 bases from J; bases unmatched to any gene: 8. The CDR3 sequence is CASSQAGQGVFGAFF. In DNA, the CDR3 is TGTGCCAGCAGCCAAGCGGGACAGGGGGTATTTGGAGCTTTCTTT.

The J gene is TRBJ2-2, the V gene TRBV18; weak D call: TRBD1 (5 bases). The germline V and J ends were trimmed by 6 bases and 1 base, with 15 bases remaining between them. CDR3 size: 16 residues. Germline CDR1 reads KGHSH; CDR2 reads LQKENI. The CDR3 DNA reads TGTGCCAGCTCCGACCTCAGGGCAGGGAACACCGGGGAGCTGTTTTTT. As protein: CASSDLRAGNTGELFF. The variable domain in full, with the rest retrieved from reference TRBV18 and TRBJ2-2, is NAGVMQNPRHLVRRRGQEARLRCSPMKGHSHVYWYRQLPEEGLKFMVYLQKENIIDESGMPKERFSAEFPKEGPSILRIQQVVRGDSAAYFCASSDLRAGNTGELFFGEGSRLTVL.

The chain recombines TRBV19 with TRBJ1-5; D remains unclear. V was trimmed by 4 bases and J by 4 bases, leaving 5 bases between them. Per the germline V gene, CDR1 is LNHDA and CDR2 is SQIVND (reference sequence). The CDR3 is 12 residues long. CDR3 nucleotides: TGTGCCAGTAGTACTAAGAATCAGCCCCAGCATTTT. This encodes CASSTKNQPQHF.

The rearrangement uses TRBV7-9 and TRBJ1-4, with 8 bases fitting TRBD1. Trimming removed 2 bases from V and 7 bases from J; junction bases left unmatched: 3. Germline V gene lookup returns CDR1 SEHNR and CDR2 FQNEAQ (reference sequence). The CDR3 loop spans 14 amino acids. The CDR3 nucleotides read TGTGCCAGCAGCTTATCGACAGGGGCTGAAAAACTGTTTTTT. Protein sequence: CASSLSTGAEKLFF.

The rearrangement links TRBV5-4 to TRBJ2-5; 9 nucleotides match TRBD2. V gave up 3 bases and J gave up 1 base; unmatched junction bases: 4. Germline assignment: CDR1 SGHNT and CDR2 YYREEE (reference sequence). The CDR3 is 15 residues long. CDR3: CASSSASGAQETQYF. The CDR3 DNA is TGTGCCAGCAGCTCTGCTAGCGGGGCCCAAGAGACCCAGTACTTC.

This rearrangement joins TRBV27 to TRBJ2-7; 9 bases fit TRBD1. Germline CDR1 MNHEY, CDR2 SMNVEV (reference sequence). Trimming at V came to 3 bases and at J to 3 bases, leaving 15 bases not matched to a gene. CDR3 length: 18 amino acids. CDR3 nucleotides: TGTGCCAGCAGTTTCCGTCCCGGGACAGGGTGGGTCAACTACGAGCAGTACTTC. Protein: CASSFRPGTGWVNYEQYF.

The table lists this clone with a few counts. This rearrangement joins TRBV3-1 (or the pseudogene TRBV3-2) to TRBJ1-6; no reliable D call. V gave up 1 base and J gave up 15 bases, with 16 bases separating them. The length of the CDR3 is 14 residues. Germline V lookup: CDR1 LGHDT, CDR2 YNNKEL (reference sequence). Here the CDR3 DNA reads TGTGCCAGCAGCCAAGCCCGAGGAGGGCGACACCTCCACTTT. It encodes CASSQARGGRHLHF.

The CDR3 sequence is CAISRQGTDGYTF. The DNA of the CDR3 is TGTGCCATCAGTCGACAGGGAACGGATGGCTACACCTTC. The chain uses TRBV10-3 and TRBJ1-2; TRBD1 matches at 7 bases. This CDR3 contains 13 residues. Germline CDR1 and CDR2: ENHRY and SYGVKD. Trimming removed 5 bases from V and 6 bases from J; junction bases left unmatched: 6.

CDR3 in amino acids: CASSQAGGGYTF. The CDR3 bases are TGTGCCAGCAGCCAGGCCGGGGGAGGCTACACCTTC. This chain connects TRBV3-1 (or the pseudogene TRBV3-2) to TRBJ1-2; a weak D match, TRBD1 (5 bases). CDR1 and CDR2 (germline): LGHDT, YNNKEL (reference sequence). The CDR3 extends over 12 amino acids. V lost 3 bases and J 8 bases, leaving 10 bases between the germline ends.

The chain combines TRBV11-2 with TRBJ2-7, with a tentative D call TRBD1 (6 bases). There are 15 residues in the CDR3. Trimming stripped 4 bases from V and 0 bases from J, with 13 bases between. Per the germline V gene, CDR1 is SGHAT and CDR2 is FQNNGV. The CDR3, as DNA: TGTGCCAGCAGCTCCTCAGGGACATCCTCCTACGAGCAGTACTTC. Residues: CASSSSGTSSYEQYF.

A remark on this clone: This CDR3 is also generated by other DNA sequences in the sample. The rearrangement links TRBV5-1 to TRBJ2-3, with D unclear. Germline lookup yields CDR1 SGHRS and CDR2 YFSETQ. V was shortened by 0 bases and J by 5 bases, with 10 bases between the two germline ends. This CDR3 is built from 14 residues. CDR3 in amino acids: CASSLAAGRDTQYF. The CDR3 DNA sequence: TGCGCCAGCAGCTTGGCGGCAGGCCGAGATACGCAGTATTTT. The full variable domain, its missing parts supplied by reference TRBV5-1 and TRBJ2-3, is KAGVTQTPRYLIKTRGQQVTLSCSPISGHRSVSWYQQTPGQGLQFLFEYFSETQRNKGNFPGRFSGRQFSNSRSEMNVSTLELGDSALYLCASSLAAGRDTQYFGPGTRLTVL.

The chain uses TRBV7-9 and TRBJ1-6; D possibly corresponds to TRBD1 (5 bases). Germline values: CDR1 SEHNR, CDR2 FQNEAQ (reference sequence). The CDR3 consists of 15 residues. The V gene lost 5 bases and the J gene lost 6 bases, with 14 bases spanning the gap. The CDR3 coding sequence is TGTGCCAGCAGCCAGGCGGGGGGTGGTAATTCACCCCTCCACTTT. This sequence encodes CASSQAGGGNSPLHF.

Only one count was recorded for this clone. This rearrangement joins TRBV6-5 to TRBJ1-1; D unresolved. Germline lookup yields CDR1 MNHEY and CDR2 SVGAGI. The germline V and J ends were trimmed by 2 bases and 3 bases, with 13 bases remaining between them. This CDR3 contains 15 residues. The CDR3 loop is CASSYGSVQDTEAFF. The CDR3, as DNA: TGTGCCAGCAGTTACGGGTCAGTTCAGGACACTGAAGCTTTCTTT.